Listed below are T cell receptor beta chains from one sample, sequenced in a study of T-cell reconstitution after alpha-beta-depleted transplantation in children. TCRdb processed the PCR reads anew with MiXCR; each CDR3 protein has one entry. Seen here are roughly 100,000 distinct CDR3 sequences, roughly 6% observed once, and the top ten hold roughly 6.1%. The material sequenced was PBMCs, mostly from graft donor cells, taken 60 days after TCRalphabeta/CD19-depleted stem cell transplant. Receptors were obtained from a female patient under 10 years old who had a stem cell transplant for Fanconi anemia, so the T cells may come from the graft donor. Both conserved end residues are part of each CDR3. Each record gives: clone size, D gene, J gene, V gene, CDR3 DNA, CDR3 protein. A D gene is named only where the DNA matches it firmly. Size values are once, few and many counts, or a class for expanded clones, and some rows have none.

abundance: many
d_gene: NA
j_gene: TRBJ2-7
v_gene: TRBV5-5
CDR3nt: TGTGCCAGCAGTTCACTAACCCCCGGACCGATGAGCTACGAGCAGTACTTC
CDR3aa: CASSSLTPGPMSYEQYF

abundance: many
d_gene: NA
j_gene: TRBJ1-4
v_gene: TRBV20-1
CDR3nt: TGCAGTGCTAGAGATGTGAGGGTTGTAAGTGAAAAACTGTTTTTT
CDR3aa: CSARDVRVVSEKLFF

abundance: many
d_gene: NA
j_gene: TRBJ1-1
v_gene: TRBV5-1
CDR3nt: TGCGCCAGCAGCCCATTGGGACACCGGAACACTGAAGCTTTCTTT
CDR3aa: CASSPLGHRNTEAFF

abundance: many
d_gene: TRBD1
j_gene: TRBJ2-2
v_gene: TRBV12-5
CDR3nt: TGTGCTAGTGGTTCGACAGGGGGGAGCAGCACCGGGGAGCTGTTTTTT
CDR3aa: CASGSTGGSSTGELFF

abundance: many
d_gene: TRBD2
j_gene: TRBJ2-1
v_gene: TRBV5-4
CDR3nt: TGTGCCAGCAGCTCCCCGACTAGCGGCAATGAGCAGTTCTTC
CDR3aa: CASSSPTSGNEQFF

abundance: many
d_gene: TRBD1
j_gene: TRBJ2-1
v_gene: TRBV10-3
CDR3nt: TGTGCCATCGGTTGGGACAGGGCCGGCAATGAGCAGTTCTTC
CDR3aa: CAIGWDRAGNEQFF

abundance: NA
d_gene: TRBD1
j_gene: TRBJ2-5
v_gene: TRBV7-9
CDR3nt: TGTGCCAGCAGCCTCCTGACAGGGGGCGAAGAGACCCAGTACTTC
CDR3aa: CASSLLTGGEETQYF

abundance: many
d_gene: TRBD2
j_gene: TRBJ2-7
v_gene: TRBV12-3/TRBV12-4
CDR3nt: TGTGCCAGCAGTCTAGAGACTAGCCCCTACGAGCAGTACTTC
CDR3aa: CASSLETSPYEQYF

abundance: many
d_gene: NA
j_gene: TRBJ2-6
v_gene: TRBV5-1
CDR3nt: TGCGCCAGCAGCTTGACAGGGAGCTCTGGGGCCAACGTCCTGACTTTC
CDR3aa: CASSLTGSSGANVLTF

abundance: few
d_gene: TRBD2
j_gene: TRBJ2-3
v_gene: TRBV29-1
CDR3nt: TGCAGCGTTGGTGATAGCGGGGCGAGCACAGATACGCAGTATTTT
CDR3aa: CSVGDSGASTDTQYF

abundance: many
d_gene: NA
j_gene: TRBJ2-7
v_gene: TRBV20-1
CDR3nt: TGCAGTGCTAGAGATCGGACTATTACCTACGAGCAGTACTTC
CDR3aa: CSARDRTITYEQYF

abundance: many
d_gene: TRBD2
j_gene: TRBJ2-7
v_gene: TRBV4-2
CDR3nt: TGTGCCAGCAGCCGGGCTAGCGGAAGCTCCTACGAGCAGTACTTC
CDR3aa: CASSRASGSSYEQYF

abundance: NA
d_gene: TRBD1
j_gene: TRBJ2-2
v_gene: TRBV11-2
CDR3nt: TGTGCCAGCAGCACGACAGGGGGCAGGGAGCTGTTTTTT
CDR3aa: CASSTTGGRELFF

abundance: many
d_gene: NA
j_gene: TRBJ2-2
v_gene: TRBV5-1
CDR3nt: TGCGCCAGCAGCTTGCCATCGGCCCTGTTCACCGGGGAGCTGTTTTTT
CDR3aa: CASSLPSALFTGELFF

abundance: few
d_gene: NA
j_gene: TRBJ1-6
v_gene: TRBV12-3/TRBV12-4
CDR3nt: TGTGCCAGCAGTTTAGGAACGGGGAATAATTCACCCCTCCACTTT
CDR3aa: CASSLGTGNNSPLHF

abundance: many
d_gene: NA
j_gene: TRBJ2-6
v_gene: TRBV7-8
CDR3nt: TGTGCCAGCAGCAGACAGGTGCTTTCGCCCGTCCTGACTTTC
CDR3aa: CASSRQVLSPVLTF

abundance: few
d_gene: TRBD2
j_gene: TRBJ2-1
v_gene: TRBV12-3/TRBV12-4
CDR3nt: TGTGCCAGCAGTTTAAGGGGACTAGCGCGACCTTTTGGCAATGAGCAGTTCTTC
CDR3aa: CASSLRGLARPFGNEQFF

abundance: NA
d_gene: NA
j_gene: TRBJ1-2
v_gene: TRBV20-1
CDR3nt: TGCAGTGCTAGACCCTCAAGGGCCCAGGAAGGGGGCTACACCTTC
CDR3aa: CSARPSRAQEGGYTF

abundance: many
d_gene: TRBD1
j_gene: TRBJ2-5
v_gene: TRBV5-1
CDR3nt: TGCGCCAGCAGCTTGGTTGGGACAGAAGAGACCCAGTACTTC
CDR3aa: CASSLVGTEETQYF

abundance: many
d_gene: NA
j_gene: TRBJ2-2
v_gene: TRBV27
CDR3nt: TGTGCCAGCCAAACGGGGGACACCGGGGAGCTGTTTTTT
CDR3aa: CASQTGDTGELFF

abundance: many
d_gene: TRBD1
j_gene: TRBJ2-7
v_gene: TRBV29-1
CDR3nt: TGCAGCGTTGCCGACAGGGGACCCTACGAGCAGTACTTC
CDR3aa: CSVADRGPYEQYF

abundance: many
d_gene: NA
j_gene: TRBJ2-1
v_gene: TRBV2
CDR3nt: TGTGCCAGCAGCGGCGAACGGGGCAATGAGCAGTTCTTC
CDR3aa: CASSGERGNEQFF

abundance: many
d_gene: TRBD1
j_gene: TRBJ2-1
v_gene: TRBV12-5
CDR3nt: TGTGCTAGCACCGGGACAGGGGATGGCAATGAGCAGTTCTTC
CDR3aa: CASTGTGDGNEQFF

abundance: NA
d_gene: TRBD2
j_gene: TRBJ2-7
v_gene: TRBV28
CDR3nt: TGTGCCAGCAGTTTGGCGAGCGGGAGAGGAGTACCGTACGAGCAGTACTTC
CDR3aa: CASSLASGRGVPYEQYF

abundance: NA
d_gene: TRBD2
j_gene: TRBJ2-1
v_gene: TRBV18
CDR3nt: TGTGCCAGCTCACCGGCTAGCGGAGAAGGCAATGAGCAGTTCTTC
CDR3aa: CASSPASGEGNEQFF

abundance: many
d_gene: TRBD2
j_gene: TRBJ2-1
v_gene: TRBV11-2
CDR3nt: TGTGCCAGCAGCTTGATACGGGAGGGGTACAATGAGCAGTTCTTC
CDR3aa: CASSLIREGYNEQFF

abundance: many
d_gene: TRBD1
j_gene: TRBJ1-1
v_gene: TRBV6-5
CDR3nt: TGTGCCAGCAGCCGACAGGGTAAGACTGAAGCTTTCTTT
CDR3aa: CASSRQGKTEAFF

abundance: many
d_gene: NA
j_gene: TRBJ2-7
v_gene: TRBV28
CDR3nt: TGTGCCAGCCAAAAATACGAGCAGTACTTC
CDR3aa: CASQKYEQYF

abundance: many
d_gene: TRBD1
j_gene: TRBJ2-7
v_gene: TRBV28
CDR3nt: TGTGCCAGCTCGAGGCCAGGGGGCTACTACGAGCAGTACTTC
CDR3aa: CASSRPGGYYEQYF

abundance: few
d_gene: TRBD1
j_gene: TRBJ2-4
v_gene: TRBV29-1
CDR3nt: TGCAGCGTTGGCCGACAGGGGGCGTCCAACATTCAGTACTTC
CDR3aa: CSVGRQGASNIQYF

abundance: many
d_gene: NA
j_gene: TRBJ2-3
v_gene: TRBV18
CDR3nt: TGTGCCAGCTCACACGCTGGGGGAGCGGCTCTATGGGCAGATACGCAGTATTTT
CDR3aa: CASSHAGGAALWADTQYF

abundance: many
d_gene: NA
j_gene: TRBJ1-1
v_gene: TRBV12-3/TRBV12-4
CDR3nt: TGTGCCAGCAGGGCCGGGACGATGAACACTGAAGCTTTCTTT
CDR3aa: CASRAGTMNTEAFF

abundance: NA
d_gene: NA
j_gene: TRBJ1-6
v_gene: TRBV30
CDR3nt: TGTGCCTGGCAGGAAAACTATAATTCACCCCTCCACTTT
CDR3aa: CAWQENYNSPLHF

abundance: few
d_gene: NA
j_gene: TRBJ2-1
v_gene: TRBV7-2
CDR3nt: TGTGCCAGCAGCCGATGGGCGCGGCGGGCCTACAATGAGCAGTTCTTC
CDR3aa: CASSRWARRAYNEQFF

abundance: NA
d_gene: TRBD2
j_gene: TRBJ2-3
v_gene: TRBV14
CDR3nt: TGTGCCAGCAGCCGTCGACTAGCGGGAGGGCTCCGAACCAATACGCAGTATTTT
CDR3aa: CASSRRLAGGLRTNTQYF

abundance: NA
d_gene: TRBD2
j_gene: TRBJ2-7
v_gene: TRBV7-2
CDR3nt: TGTGCCAGCAGCTTAGTTCCGGGACTAGCGGGAGGCGAGCAGTACTTC
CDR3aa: CASSLVPGLAGGEQYF

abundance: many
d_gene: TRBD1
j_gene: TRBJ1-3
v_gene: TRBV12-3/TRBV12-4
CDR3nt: TGTGCCAGCAGTTTTAACAGGGGATCAGACACCATATATTTT
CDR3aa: CASSFNRGSDTIYF

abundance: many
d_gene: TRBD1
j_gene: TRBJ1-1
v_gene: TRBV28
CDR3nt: TGTGCCAGCAGGACCGACAGGGCGAACACTGAAGCTTTCTTT
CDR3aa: CASRTDRANTEAFF

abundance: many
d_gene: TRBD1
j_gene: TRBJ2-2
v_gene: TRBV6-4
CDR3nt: TGTGCCAGCAGAGACAGGGGGCACACCGGGGAGCTGTTTTTT
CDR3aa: CASRDRGHTGELFF

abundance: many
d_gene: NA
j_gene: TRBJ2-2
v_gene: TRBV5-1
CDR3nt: TGCGCCAGCAGCTTCTGGGGCACCGGGGAGCTGTTTTTT
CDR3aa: CASSFWGTGELFF

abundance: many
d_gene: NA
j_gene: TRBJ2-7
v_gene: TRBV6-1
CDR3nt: TGTGCCAGCAGCACCTCGCAGGGGGGTTCCTACGAGCAGTACTTC
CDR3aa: CASSTSQGGSYEQYF

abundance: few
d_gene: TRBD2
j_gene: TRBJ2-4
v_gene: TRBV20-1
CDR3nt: TGCAGTGCTGGACTAGCGCTGGCCAAAAACATTCAGTACTTC
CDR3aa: CSAGLALAKNIQYF

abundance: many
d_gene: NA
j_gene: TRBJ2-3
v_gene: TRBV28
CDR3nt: TGTGCCAGCATACCGCTAATAGGGAGGAACTACCGCACAGATACGCAGTATTTT
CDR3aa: CASIPLIGRNYRTDTQYF

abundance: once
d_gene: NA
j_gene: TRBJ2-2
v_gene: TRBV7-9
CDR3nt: TGTGCCAGCAGCTTAAGGGCACTGGGGACCGGGGAGCTGTTTTTT
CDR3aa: CASSLRALGTGELFF

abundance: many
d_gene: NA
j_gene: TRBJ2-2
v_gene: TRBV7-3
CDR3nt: TGTGCCAGCAGCTTTTCAGGCTGGGGGCTACCGAACACCGGGGAGCTGTTTTTT
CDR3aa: CASSFSGWGLPNTGELFF

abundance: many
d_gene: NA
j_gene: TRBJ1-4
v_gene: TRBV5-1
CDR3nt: TGCGCCAGCAGAGGTTCGGGACTGACTAATGAAAAACTGTTTTTT
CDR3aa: CASRGSGLTNEKLFF